Sequencing of this TCR beta chain was carried out in a study of cytomegalovirus exposure and HLA in healthy donors (dated by TCRdb to about 2017). Regarding the complete study: The 666 repertoires of the first cohort and the 95 to 150 validation repertoires were produced on the same platform, according to a later analysis. The study aimed to test whether signatures of past pathogen exposure could be identified by cataloging public T cell receptors. Besides the first cohort of 550 to 750 subjects, a separate validation cohort made up of 95 to 150 different subjects was used. The study combined high-throughput TCR immunosequencing, statistical association of individual TCRs with disease status, and machine learning to predict cytomegalovirus infection status. Study-level results and caveats: A later analysis found that TCRs clustered in the first cohort also tended to co-occur in the approximately 120 validation repertoires, with 94% of cluster scores above 0. The authors suggested that the approach could potentially be generalized to other disease states and immunological phenotypes. The classifier was reported to diagnose cytomegalovirus status with high specificity and sensitivity in both the original cohort and the validation cohort. A total of fewer than 200 TCR beta chains were listed by the study as associated with cytomegalovirus. Three of the identified cytomegalovirus-associated TCR beta chains were confirmed in vitro to be specific for cytomegalovirus antigens. While some public TCRs were present in many individuals, most TCR sequences turned up only very rarely across donors. A later analysis had no HLA typing for the validation cohort, so co-occurrence there was scored across all 110 or so repertoires.

The donors belonged to the validation cohort of roughly 120 subjects, which was separate from the roughly 700-subject first cohort. The library was produced with the immunoSEQ multiplex PCR assay. The source study handled its data this way. A statistical classification framework was developed to diagnose cytomegalovirus status using the catalog of TCR beta chain sequences. TCRdb retrieved this table from immuneACCESS and kept in-frame rearrangements only. Not all clones are present; in checked studies, unresolved V genes account for under half, and no reason is known for the remainder. V and J calls and clone size are those listed in that table; D and trimming were worked out from the DNA. In this sample the table shows roughly 220,000 clones, about 93% of which occur a single time. In total, the top ten clones hold approximately 0.99% of the sample. From the germline V gene, CDR1 is MDHEN and CDR2 is SYDVKM. The trim is 5 bases for V and 6 bases for J, with a gap of 8 bases between the germline ends. Its CDR3 holds 12 amino acids, cysteine through phenylalanine. Only the CDR3 DNA stays, 36 bases, in frame from base 1.

For this clone: Its recognized antigen is unknown. Base qualities are not provided; no much larger clone lies one nucleotide away.

The chain uses TRBV28 and TRBJ1-5, with an unclear D gene assignment. The TCR originated in a woman younger than 30 in good health and CMV-seronegative. Sequencing was performed on PBMCs. The DNA reads TGTGCCAGCAGTCCGGGGAGTCAGCCCCAGCATTTT. This encodes CASSPGSQPQHF.